This T cell receptor (beta chain) was sequenced in a study of tumor and adjacent non-tumor tissue in lung cancer. Looking at the study overall: The patients, approximately 9 men and five or six women, were about 30 to 85 with stage I to III disease.

No cell sorting was done before RNA was extracted from the tissue. CDR1 is SGHAT, CDR2 FQNNGV, per germline. The CDR3 has 16 residues. J gave up 5 bases and V 4 bases, and 10 bases lay outside the gene matches. This clonotype was observed many times. TCRbeta libraries were built with three rounds of nested PCR, modified from ARM-PCR. TCRdb independently ran MiXCR on the multiplex PCR reads; one entry per CDR3 protein. The sample includes 55,000 to 70,000 distinct CDR3 sequences, about 60% of them seen just once. The material sequenced was lung tumor tissue. The V and J genes are TRBV11-2 and TRBJ1-5, with 8 nucleotides matching TRBD1. This TCR derives from a man in his fifties with non-small cell lung cancer. In DNA form, the CDR3 reads TGTGCCAGCAGCTCACACACAGGACAGGGTGATCAGCCCCAGCATTTT. It codes for CASSSHTGQGDQPQHF.